Presented here are 9 T cell receptor beta chains from one specimen sequenced in a study of T cells in Graves' hyperthyroidism and ophthalmopathy. Amplification of TCR beta CDR3 regions was performed using RNA transcripts as template. When the TCR CDR3 underwent first-round RT-PCR, the HTBI primer set was used. TCRdb re-analysed the multiplex PCR reads in MiXCR, keeping a single row per CDR3 protein. The sample shows around 300,000 distinct CDR3 sequences, roughly an eighth of them seen only once. The sample was blood. The receptors come from a middle-aged woman with Graves' hyperthyroidism.

This clonotype was counted many times. This sequence joins TRBV2 and TRBJ1-6; 9 bases match TRBD1. V lost 6 bases, J lost 7 bases, and 4 bases stayed unmatched. Germline lookup yields CDR1 SNHLY and CDR2 FYNNEI. This CDR3 has 14 residues. In DNA form, the CDR3 reads TGTGCCAGCAGATCGGACAGGGGCAATTCACCCCTCCACTTT. Translating it yields CASRSDRGNSPLHF.

This clonotype was observed at least ten times. The rearrangement uses TRBV20-1 and TRBJ2-1, with D perhaps matching TRBD2 (5 bases). Per germline, CDR1 DFQATT and CDR2 SNEGSKA (reference sequence). The CDR3 is made up of 12 amino acids. V was cut by 0 bases and J by 6 bases, with 6 bases left in between. The CDR3 DNA is TGCAGTGCTAGAGAAACTAGCAATGAGCAGTTCTTC. This sequence encodes CSARETSNEQFF.

This clonotype was found many times. In DNA form, the CDR3 reads TGTGCCAGCCGGGACTTCGCCTACGAGCAGTACTTC. Protein product: CASRDFAYEQYF. V usage is TRBV6-1 and J usage is TRBJ2-7, with a possible D match to TRBD2 (6 bases). CDR1 and CDR2 (germline): MNHNS, SASEGT. The CDR3 runs to 12 residues. Trimming shortened V by 8 bases and J by 2 bases, and 10 bases separated the two germline ends.

This clonotype turned up a few times. The chain carries TRBV30 and TRBJ1-3; D gene ambiguous. Germline values: CDR1 GTSNPN, CDR2 SVGIG (reference sequence). This CDR3 comprises 15 residues. Trimming took 3 bases from V and 0 from J, leaving 12 bases between them. The CDR3 region is CAWRGATSSGNTIYF. In DNA form, the CDR3 reads TGTGCCTGGAGAGGCGCCACGAGCTCTGGAAACACCATATATTTT. The variable domain in full, completed from reference TRBV30 and TRBJ1-3, reads SQTIHQWPATLVQPVGSPLSLECTVEGTSNPNLYWYRQAAGRGLQLLFYSVGIGQISSEVPQNLSASRPQDRQFILSSKKLLLSDSGFYLCAWRGATSSGNTIYFGEGSWLTVV.

Ten or more counts support this clonotype. This rearrangement joins TRBV10-3 to TRBJ1-1; D gene ambiguous. Trimming pared 8 bases from V and 5 bases from J, leaving 15 bases between. The CDR3 has 13 amino acids. Germline V gene data show CDR1 as ENHRY and CDR2 as SYGVKD. CDR3 sequence: CAIRAGPETEAFF. The CDR3 DNA follows: TGTGCCATCCGGGCTGGACCTGAGACTGAAGCTTTCTTT.

This clonotype has a count of ten or more. The CDR3 loop is CASSLEGTSGLYEQYF. CDR3 nucleotides: TGTGCCAGCAGCTTAGAGGGGACTAGCGGCCTCTACGAGCAGTACTTC. The chain carries TRBV7-2 and TRBJ2-7, with 11 bases identical to TRBD2. V was pared by 1 base and J by 3 bases, with 5 bases of the junction left unmatched. This CDR3 is 16 amino acids long. Looked up from germline, CDR1 is SGHTA and CDR2 is FQGNSA.

The sample holds many counts of this clonotype. The chain recombines TRBV25-1 with TRBJ1-2, with no clear D. CDR3 length equals 12 residues. The V gene lost 7 bases and the J gene lost 2 bases, with 8 bases spanning the gap. Per germline, CDR1 MGHDK and CDR2 SYGVNS. CDR3 loop: CASIGSNYGYTF. CDR3 in DNA: TGTGCCAGCATAGGCAGCAACTATGGCTACACCTTC.

The rearrangement joins TRBV25-1 to TRBJ2-2; D is undetermined. The germline V gene has CDR1 MGHDK and CDR2 SYGVNS. V lost 5 bases to trimming and J lost 1 base, with 11 bases between them. This CDR3 comprises 15 residues. CDR3: CASSNPRQNTGELFF. The CDR3, as DNA: TGTGCCAGCAGTAATCCAAGACAGAACACCGGGGAGCTGTTTTTT.

This clonotype was recorded once. The CDR3 reads CASRDRGLGELFF. The DNA of the CDR3 is TGTGCCAGTCGAGACAGGGGGCTCGGGGAGCTGTTTTTT. This rearrangement joins TRBV19 to TRBJ2-2; TRBD1 matches 10 bases. The J segment lost 7 bases and the V segment lost 8 bases, leaving 4 bases of the junction unmatched. Germline loops: CDR1 LNHDA, CDR2 SQIVND (reference sequence). The CDR3 sequence is 13 residues long.